This entry lists 30 T cell receptor beta chains sequenced from one sample in a study of regulatory T cells in long-lasting Graves disease. Arm-PCR of CDR3 regions with iRepertoire HTBI primers generated TCR beta libraries. TCRdb passed the multiplex PCR reads through MiXCR, listing each CDR3 protein once. This sample has about 660,000 distinct CDR3 sequences, with approximately 31% found just once. Time point defined: persistent/refractory GD, antithyroid drugs over 5 years with positive TRAb. After RNA was extracted from PBMCs, the TCR library was made from it. Material: peripheral blood mononuclear cells (PBMCs), obtained when the disease was refractory, from a patient treated with antithyroid drugs. The receptors stem from a female donor with Graves disease.

The chain joins TRBV5-1 to TRBJ2-2; 10 bases line up with TRBD2. Unmatched junction bases numbered 7, after V lost 5 bases and J lost 3 bases. This CDR3 has 16 amino acids. Germline CDR1 and CDR2: SGHRS and YFSETQ. The CDR3 DNA reads as TGCGCCAGCAGTCTAGCGGGAGAACGTGACACCGGGGAGCTGTTTTTT. This gives the protein CASSLAGERDTGELFF.

The CDR3 loop is CASSLGPGDDTEAFF. The DNA for the CDR3 is TGTGCCAGCAGCTTAGGTCCGGGGGACGACACTGAAGCTTTCTTT. The chain has TRBV7-9 and TRBJ1-1, with D maybe TRBD1 (5 bases). The V end lost 1 base, the J end lost 3 bases, and 12 bases lay between the germline ends. There are 15 residues in the CDR3. Germline values: CDR1 SEHNR, CDR2 FQNEAQ (reference sequence).

The J gene is TRBJ1-6, the V gene TRBV11-3; the D gene is possibly TRBD1 (5 bases). With 5 bases removed from V and 4 bases from J, the gap between germline ends came to 15 bases. This CDR3 contains 16 residues. From germline, CDR1 is SGHNT and CDR2 YENEEA. CDR3 protein: CASSRRQRPYNSPLHF. CDR3 DNA: TGTGCCAGCAGCCGCCGACAGAGGCCGTATAATTCACCCCTCCACTTT.

V usage is TRBV2 and J usage is TRBJ2-3; 13 nucleotides agree with TRBD2. V lost 4 bases to trimming and J lost 4 bases; unmatched junction nucleotides: 2. The germline CDR1 and CDR2 sequences are SNHLY and FYNNEI. The CDR3 runs 15 residues. The CDR3 DNA is TGTGCCAGCAGTGGGACTAGCGGGAGAGCAGATACGCAGTATTTT. It yields the protein CASSGTSGRADTQYF.

Ten or more counts support this clonotype. The chain is built from TRBV6-5 and TRBJ2-7; 7 bases match TRBD1. Germline CDR1 MNHEY, CDR2 SVGAGI. CDR3 length equals 15 residues. V lost 4 bases and J lost 7; bases outside the gene matches: 13. The CDR3 protein is CASSLRQGSSTEQYF. For the CDR3, the DNA is TGTGCCAGCAGTTTACGACAGGGAAGTTCGACTGAGCAGTACTTC.

The V and J genes are TRBV6-2 or TRBV6-3 and TRBJ1-3, with TRBD1 identical over 7 bases. This CDR3 comprises 14 residues. J lost 2 bases, V lost 6 bases, and 4 bases had no gene match. Germline-derived CDR1 and CDR2 are MNHEY and SVGEGT. As DNA, the CDR3 is TGTGCCAGCAGCACCGGGACAGCTGGAAACACCATATATTTT. It translates to CASSTGTAGNTIYF.

This clonotype turned up a few times. The limits of the CDR3 on the DNA are not certain, so only TCRdb's listed CDR3 is given. The chain is built from TRBV19 and TRBJ2-5; the table's D call TRBD2 went unverified against the DNA. From germline, CDR1 is LNHDA and CDR2 SQIVND (reference sequence). The CDR3 contains 13 residues when both ends are counted. CDR3 sequence: CATRTSFLETQYF.

This clonotype was counted between two and nine times. The chain carries TRBV19 and TRBJ1-1; the D is unclear. Trimming stripped 5 bases from V and 4 bases from J, with 11 bases between. The CDR3 is made up of 13 amino acids. Germline V gene lookup returns CDR1 LNHDA and CDR2 SQIVND (reference sequence). CDR3 nucleotides: TGTGCCAGTAGTGTCCACGCTAGCACTGAAGCTTTCTTT. Its protein is CASSVHASTEAFF.

In its sample, this clonotype was seen a few times. CDR3 amino acids: CASNGRMNTEAFF. In DNA form, the CDR3 reads TGTGCCAGTAATGGGAGGATGAACACTGAAGCTTTCTTT. The J gene is TRBJ1-1, the V gene TRBV19; no reliable D call. Germline values: CDR1 LNHDA, CDR2 SQIVND (reference sequence). The CDR3 extends over 13 amino acids. Trimming cost V 7 bases and J 0 bases, with 9 bases left between them.

This clonotype was observed a handful of times. The J gene is TRBJ1-2, the V gene TRBV9, with TRBD1 as a possible D gene (6 bases). The germline V gene has CDR1 SGDLS and CDR2 YYNGEE. This CDR3 spans 14 amino acids. The V end lost 5 bases, the J end lost 3 bases, and 14 bases lay between the germline ends. For the CDR3, the DNA is TGTGCCAGCAGACCTCCGGGGGGCGACTATGGCTACACCTTC. Protein: CASRPPGGDYGYTF.

This clonotype showed up just a few times. The rearrangement joins TRBV11-2 to TRBJ2-7, with D unresolved. Germline CDR1 is SGHAT and CDR2 is FQNNGV. The CDR3 length is 14 residues. Deletions cut 0 bases from V and 0 bases from J, with 6 bases between. As DNA, the CDR3 is TGTGCCAGCAGCTTAGAGCACAGCTCCTACGAGCAGTACTTC. It encodes CASSLEHSSYEQYF.

The rearrangement links TRBV27 to TRBJ2-5; possible D gene TRBD1, 6 bases. V was shortened by 6 bases and J by 5 bases, with 16 bases between the two germline ends. The CDR3 runs to 14 residues. Germline CDR1 is MNHEY and CDR2 is SMNVEV (reference sequence). The chain's CDR3 is CASRGQAQGETQYF. CDR3 in DNA: TGTGCCAGCAGGGGGCAGGCCCAGGGGGAGACCCAGTACTTC.

About this clonotype: This is likely a read error, given that the CDR3 carries no conserved phenylalanine or tryptophan at its end. This chain links TRBV11-3 with TRBJ1-1; D possibly corresponds to TRBD1 (6 bases). CDR1 and CDR2 from the germline V gene are SGHNT and YENEEA. The CDR3 is 13 residues long. The germline V and J ends were trimmed by 5 bases and 8 bases, with 15 bases remaining between them. CDR3 DNA sequence: TGTGCCAGCAGCGCGAAAACCGGGACAGAAGCTTTCCTT. Translated, it gives CASSAKTGTEAFL.

Many counts were recorded for this clonotype. The chain employs TRBV28 and TRBJ1-2, with 9 bases that match TRBD1. This CDR3 region has 15 residues. The germline V gene encodes CDR1 MDHEN and CDR2 SYDVKM. V was clipped by 3 bases and J by 4 bases; unmatched bases: 6. The CDR3: CASSFGQGIVYGYTF. The CDR3 DNA sequence: TGTGCCAGCAGTTTCGGACAGGGGATCGTCTATGGCTACACCTTC.

This clonotype was seen at least ten times. The V gene is TRBV6-1, the J gene TRBJ1-2, with D perhaps matching TRBD1 (5 bases). The CDR3 has 15 residues. The germline V gene encodes CDR1 MNHNS and CDR2 SASEGT. The V and J ends lost 5 bases and 0 bases respectively, with 13 bases between them. This chain's CDR3 is CASSPTAPANYGYTF. CDR3 bases: TGTGCCAGCAGTCCGACAGCACCCGCTAACTATGGCTACACCTTC.

The chain's CDR3 is CAWSVTGGGTEAFF. The CDR3 bases are TGTGCCTGGAGTGTAACAGGGGGAGGAACTGAAGCTTTCTTT. The chain is built from TRBV30 and TRBJ1-1; 8 bases match TRBD1. The CDR3 spans 14 residues. Germline CDR1 GTSNPN, CDR2 SVGIG (reference sequence). J gave up 5 bases and V 0 bases, and 5 bases lay outside the gene matches.

This chain's CDR3 is CASNSGTEGRTYGYTF. As DNA, the CDR3 is TGTGCCAGCAACTCCGGGACAGAAGGTCGGACCTATGGCTACACCTTC. The chain joins TRBV6-1 to TRBJ1-2, with 7 bases that match TRBD1. V dropped 7 bases and J dropped 4; count of bases not matched to a gene: 15. Germline assignment: CDR1 MNHNS and CDR2 SASEGT. The CDR3 has 16 residues.

The chain is built from TRBV20-1 and TRBJ2-7; TRBD2 matches 13 bases. This CDR3 has 14 amino acids. Trimming took 3 bases from V and 7 from J; bases not matched to a gene: 6. Germline V gene sequence: CDR1 DFQATT, CDR2 SNEGSKA (reference sequence). This CDR3 reads CSARGGLAGEEQYF. The CDR3 coding sequence is TGCAGTGCTAGGGGAGGACTAGCGGGAGAGGAGCAGTACTTC.

V usage is TRBV20-1 and J usage is TRBJ1-5; 9 bases are a match to TRBD1. Germline V gene lookup returns CDR1 DFQATT and CDR2 SNEGSKA (reference sequence). The CDR3 spans 15 residues. V trimming: 6 bases; J trimming: 5 bases; junction bases outside the gene matches: 11. The CDR3 spells CSAPNRDREYQPQHF. CDR3 coding DNA: TGCAGTGCACCGAACCGGGACAGGGAATATCAGCCCCAGCATTTT.

This clonotype has a count of ten or more. This sequence joins TRBV7-8 and TRBJ1-1, with a tentative D call TRBD1 (5 bases). Germline CDR1 is SGHVS and CDR2 is FQNEAQ. The CDR3 extends over 14 amino acids. V lost 5 bases and J 4 bases, leaving 14 bases between the germline ends. CDR3 bases: TGTGCCAGCAGCCGTTCAGGGCTAGGCACTGAAGCTTTCTTT. Amino acids: CASSRSGLGTEAFF.

The chain has TRBV25-1 and TRBJ2-1, with D possibly being TRBD2 (6 bases). This CDR3 is 14 amino acids long. Trimming cost V 3 bases and J 2 bases, with 8 bases left between them. The germline V gene encodes CDR1 MGHDK and CDR2 SYGVNS. The CDR3 DNA is TGTGCCAGCAGTGACGGCGGGGCCTACAATGAGCAGTTCTTC. It translates to CASSDGGAYNEQFF.

This clonotype was seen ten or more times. The chain is built from TRBV2 and TRBJ2-7, with 9 positions matching TRBD1. The CDR3 runs to 14 residues. CDR1 is SNHLY and CDR2 is FYNNEI in the germline V gene. The V gene end was trimmed by 5 bases and the J gene end by 2 bases; junction bases not matched to a gene: 4. CDR3 bases: TGTGCCAGCAGTACCGGGACAGGGACCTACGAGCAGTACTTC. The encoded protein is CASSTGTGTYEQYF.

This clonotype showed up many times. This rearrangement joins TRBV11-2 to TRBJ1-1; D is perhaps TRBD1 (6 bases). The CDR3 totals 14 residues. The ends were cut back, 4 bases at V and 5 bases at J, with 14 bases in the middle. Germline values: CDR1 SGHAT, CDR2 FQNNGV. The CDR3 DNA sequence: TGTGCCAGCAGCTCCCAGGGAGGGGGTACTGAAGCTTTCTTT. Protein product: CASSSQGGGTEAFF.

The rearrangement joins TRBV5-1 to TRBJ2-5; D may correspond to TRBD1 or TRBD2 (5 bases each). Per the germline V gene, CDR1 is SGHRS and CDR2 is YFSETQ. This CDR3 has 15 residues. V gave up 3 bases and J gave up 0 bases, with 12 bases separating them. The CDR3 loop reads CASSSLQDYQETQYF. CDR3 sequence (DNA): TGCGCCAGCAGCTCGTTACAGGACTACCAAGAGACCCAGTACTTC.

This clonotype was recorded a few times. This chain uses TRBV7-9 with TRBJ1-2; no firm D call. The germline V and J ends were trimmed by 3 bases and 4 bases, with 12 bases remaining between them. This CDR3 region has 14 residues. CDR1 is SEHNR, CDR2 FQNEAQ, per germline (reference sequence). In DNA, the CDR3 is TGTGCCAGCAGCTTTGGTGGAGCCAGCTATGGCTACACCTTC. Its translation is CASSFGGASYGYTF.

This chain uses TRBV5-1 with TRBJ2-7; perhaps TRBD1 as D (6 bases). Between the trimmed V and J ends, which lost 3 bases and 3 bases, there was a span of 19 bases. The germline V gene has CDR1 SGHRS and CDR2 YFSETQ. The CDR3 sequence is 16 residues long. CDR3 sequence (DNA): TGCGCCAGCAGCTCAAAATCCCAGGGGTGGTACTACGAGCAGTACTTC. Its translation is CASSSKSQGWYYEQYF.

This clonotype has a count of ten or more. V and J are TRBV28 and TRBJ1-2, with D maybe TRBD1 (5 bases). V was trimmed by 9 bases and J by 3 bases, leaving 14 bases between them. The CDR3 contains 13 residues. Germline V gene sequence: CDR1 MDHEN, CDR2 SYDVKM. CDR3 sequence (DNA): TGTGCCAGTTTAGACAGTAAGGACTATGGCTACACCTTC. Protein: CASLDSKDYGYTF.

This clonotype has ten or more counts. The gene calls are TRBV15 and TRBJ1-5; tentative D call: TRBD1 (6 bases). Germline assignment: CDR1 LNHNV and CDR2 YYDKDF (reference sequence). This CDR3 is 16 amino acids long. Trimming removed 3 bases at V and 5 bases at J, with 17 bases between. CDR3 loop: CATSSGQQGIDQPQHF. The CDR3 DNA is TGTGCCACCAGCAGCGGCCAACAGGGAATTGATCAGCCCCAGCATTTT.

The V call is TRBV6-1, the J call TRBJ1-5; D uncertain. This CDR3 region has 12 residues. Germline V lookup: CDR1 MNHNS, CDR2 SASEGT. V dropped 11 bases and J dropped 3 bases, with 11 bases sitting between them. The CDR3 here is CAGTDPNQPQHF. CDR3 DNA sequence: TGTGCCGGCACCGACCCCAATCAGCCCCAGCATTTT.

This clonotype has ten or more counts. This CDR3 is CACQRGATTTGELFF. In DNA, the CDR3 is TGTGCCTGCCAAAGAGGGGCGACAACCACCGGGGAGCTGTTTTTT. V is TRBV28 and J is TRBJ2-2, with D perhaps being TRBD1 or TRBD2 (5 bases each). Germline lookup yields CDR1 MDHEN and CDR2 SYDVKM. Trimming removed 11 bases at V and 4 bases at J, with 20 bases between. This CDR3 comprises 15 residues. Based on the CDR3 plus reference TRBV28 and TRBJ2-2, the full variable domain is DVKVTQSSRYLVKRTGEKVFLECVQDMDHENMFWYRQDPGLGLRLIYFSYDVKMKEKGDIPEGYSVSREKKERFSLILESASTNQTSMYLCACQRGATTTGELFFGEGSRLTVL.